This TCR beta chain comes out of a study of T cells in Graves' hyperthyroidism and ophthalmopathy. On the study more broadly: Before any treatment, at initial diagnosis, peripheral blood was collected.

Diagnostic assessment was based on clinical symptoms, serum thyroxine and TRAb, thyroid ultrasound and orbital computed tomography. Amplification of TCR beta CDR3 regions used RNA as the template. HTBI primers were employed in a first-round RT-PCR of the TCR CDR3. Using its own MiXCR run on the multiplex PCR reads, TCRdb lists one record per CDR3 protein. This table holds about 700,000 distinct CDR3 sequences, approximately 14% found once. With respect to this clonotype: Its ends do not fully match the called genes, so a read error is possible.

CDR1 is SEHNR, CDR2 FQNEAQ, per germline (reference sequence). The CDR3 consists of 10 residues. The chain links TRBV7-9 to TRBJ1-1; D uncertain. The sample consisted of blood. This TCR was recovered from a young woman with Graves' hyperthyroidism. The CDR3 bases are TGTGTCAGCAGCTTCCAGGAAGCTTTCTTT. This sequence encodes CVSSFQEAFF.